What follows are 20 T cell receptor beta chains derived from one specimen sequenced in a study of T cell responses to AZD1222 COVID-19 vaccine (TCRdb year 2021). The library was prepared using the immunoSEQ multiplex PCR assay. Imported from immuneACCESS, the table was reduced by TCRdb to in-frame sequences with V and J called. These copies leave out some clones; in studies compared against another copy, an unresolved V gene accounts for under half, and the cause of the remainder is not known. This sample is represented by roughly 100,000 clones; roughly 82% of them were singletons. The biggest ten clones account for 5% of the sample. Taken with the paper, the label for time point translates to: baseline before first vaccination. Sequencing was performed on peripheral blood, taken on day 0 of AZD1222 vaccination. The receptor set was obtained from an adult in good health.

This clone was observed a handful of times. This chain's CDR3 is CASSLGLLYGYTF. DNA for the CDR3: TGCGCCAGCAGCTTGGGACTACTCTATGGCTACACCTTC. The chain combines TRBV5-1 with TRBJ1-2, with no clear D. With 0 bases removed from V and 4 bases from J, the gap between germline ends came to 7 bases. This CDR3 is built from 13 residues. CDR1 SGHRS and CDR2 YFSETQ come from the germline V gene.

The J gene is TRBJ2-3, the V gene TRBV4-3, with 12 bases lining up with TRBD2. Looked up from germline, CDR1 is LGHNA and CDR2 is YSLEER. The ends lost 4 bases at V and 5 bases at J; junction bases unmatched: 7. There are 16 residues in the CDR3. The CDR3 DNA is TGCGCCAGCAGCCCCGGACTAGCGGGGAGGTTAGATACGCAGTATTTT. Translating gives CASSPGLAGRLDTQYF.

The rearrangement links TRBV4-3 to TRBJ2-2; no reliable D call. CDR1 LGHNA and CDR2 YSLEER come from the germline V gene. The CDR3 has 14 amino acids. Trimming removed 3 bases from V and 6 bases from J, with 11 bases in between. The CDR3 protein is CASSQTSGSGELFF. DNA of the CDR3: TGCGCCAGCAGCCAGACTTCAGGATCCGGGGAGCTGTTTTTT.

The CDR3 loop is CASSSGLTTDTQYF. CDR3 bases: TGCGCCAGCAGCTCGGGACTTACCACAGATACGCAGTATTTT. The J gene is TRBJ2-3, the V gene TRBV5-1; perhaps TRBD2 as D (6 bases). V dropped 3 bases and J dropped 2 bases, with 10 bases sitting between them. The CDR3 is 14 amino acids. Germline lookup yields CDR1 SGHRS and CDR2 YFSETQ.

This chain links TRBV12-3 or TRBV12-4 with TRBJ1-2; perhaps TRBD1 as D (5 bases). This CDR3 has 13 residues. V was clipped by 7 bases and J by 7 bases, with 16 bases between them. In DNA, the CDR3 is TGTGCCAGCAACGAGGGTAGCGGGGGTGGCTACACCTTC. Its protein is CASNEGSGGGYTF.

V and J are TRBV4-2 and TRBJ1-2, with D hard to call. CDR1 and CDR2 from the germline V gene are LGHNA and YNFKEQ. The CDR3 loop spans 15 amino acids. V gave up 1 base and J gave up 3 bases, with 12 bases separating them. The chain's CDR3 is CASSQGSNEDYGYTF. In DNA form, the CDR3 reads TGTGCCAGCAGCCAAGGCTCTAACGAGGACTATGGCTACACCTTC.

This clone is classed as medium-sized. The V and J genes are TRBV4-3 and TRBJ1-2, with D unclear. Per the germline V gene, CDR1 is LGHNA and CDR2 is YSLEER. V dropped 0 bases and J dropped 0 bases, with 14 bases sitting between them. The CDR3 loop spans 17 amino acids. The CDR3 is CASSQDRLVSANYGYTF. The CDR3, as DNA: TGCGCCAGCAGCCAAGATAGGTTGGTATCGGCTAACTATGGCTACACCTTC.

This CDR3 is CASTATVEGYGYTF. DNA for the CDR3: TGTGCCAGCACCGCGACAGTCGAGGGCTATGGCTACACCTTC. The gene calls are TRBV9 and TRBJ1-2; the D gene is possibly TRBD1 (5 bases). The germline V and J ends were trimmed by 6 bases and 4 bases, with 16 bases remaining between them. Germline loops: CDR1 SGDLS, CDR2 YYNGEE. CDR3 length equals 14 residues.

The chain joins TRBV7-9 to TRBJ2-2, with 7 bases aligning to TRBD1. From germline, CDR1 is SEHNR and CDR2 FQNEAQ (reference sequence). The CDR3 consists of 17 residues. With 1 base clipped from V and 2 bases from J, the junction kept 7 bases outside the gene matches. CDR3 amino acids: CASSLGLGTANTGELFF. CDR3 sequence (DNA): TGTGCCAGCAGCTTAGGTTTGGGGACAGCAAACACCGGGGAGCTGTTTTTT.

In its sample, this clone was seen once. The chain carries TRBV7-9 and TRBJ1-1, with D unresolved. The CDR3 is 14 amino acids. Per the germline V gene, CDR1 is SEHNR and CDR2 is FQNEAQ (reference sequence). V lost 3 bases to trimming and J lost 0 bases, with 8 bases between them. The CDR3 reads CASSLTGMNTEAFF. The CDR3 nucleotides read TGTGCCAGCAGCTTGACGGGGATGAACACTGAAGCTTTCTTT.

This chain links TRBV10-3 with TRBJ1-3, with D unresolved. CDR1 and CDR2 from the germline V gene are ENHRY and SYGVKD. V was cut by 3 bases and J by 0 bases, with 12 bases left in between. The CDR3 consists of 16 residues. The CDR3 loop is CAISDRLLSSGNTIYF. CDR3 in DNA: TGTGCCATCAGTGACAGACTTTTATCCTCTGGAAACACCATATATTTT.

The chain couples TRBV23-1 to TRBJ1-5, with D possibly TRBD1 on 6 matching bases. TRBV23-1 is given ORF status, its function remaining uncertain. Trimming removed 9 bases from V and 1 base from J, with 16 bases in between. The CDR3 contains 15 residues. The CDR3 coding sequence is TGCGCCAGACCCCACGGGACAACGAGCAATCAGCCCCAGCATTTT. Translated: CARPHGTTSNQPQHF.

This clone came up a few times. The CDR3 DNA follows: TGTGCCAGCAGTCCCGCAGAACAGGTGGCCGGGGAGCTGTTTTTT. It codes for CASSPAEQVAGELFF. V is TRBV6-2 or TRBV6-3 and J is TRBJ2-2; TRBD1 might be the D (5 bases). Germline V gene data show CDR1 as MNHEY and CDR2 as SVGEGT. V was cut by 5 bases and J by 6 bases, with 16 bases left in between. The CDR3 runs to 15 residues.

In nucleotides, the CDR3 is TGTGCCAGCAGTTGGCGGGGGGGAGTAGATACGCAGTATTTT. Its translation is CASSWRGGVDTQYF. The chain recombines TRBV6-5 with TRBJ2-3; 9 nucleotides match TRBD2. J was trimmed by 5 bases and V by 4 bases; bases with no gene match: 4. Germline V lookup: CDR1 MNHEY, CDR2 SVGAGI. This CDR3 is 14 amino acids long.

This sequence joins TRBV3-1 (or the pseudogene TRBV3-2) and TRBJ2-7; 8 bases match TRBD1. The J segment lost 6 bases and the V segment lost 2 bases, leaving 9 bases of the junction unmatched. CDR1 is LGHDT and CDR2 is YNNKEL in the germline V gene (reference sequence). The CDR3 runs 15 residues. CDR3 amino acids: CASSQSGPGGVEQYF. The CDR3 region has the DNA TGTGCCAGCAGCCAAAGTGGGCCAGGGGGCGTCGAGCAGTACTTC.

This sequence joins TRBV7-8 and TRBJ2-7; TRBD2 agrees at 10 bases. Germline-derived CDR1 and CDR2 are SGHVS and FQNEAQ. Unmatched junction bases numbered 10, after V lost 5 bases and J lost 6 bases. This CDR3 contains 15 residues. The CDR3 nucleotides are TGTGCCAGCAGCCCAGAGAGACTAGCGGGTGCCGAGCAGTACTTC. Encoded protein: CASSPERLAGAEQYF.

The rearrangement joins TRBV27 to TRBJ1-6; 7 bases line up with TRBD1. Germline-derived CDR1 and CDR2 are MNHEY and SMNVEV (reference sequence). This CDR3 has 15 residues. The junction had 9 bases not matched to a gene; V was cut back by 3 bases and J by 10 bases. CDR3 in amino acids: CASSFGGRGGSPLHF. CDR3 bases: TGTGCCAGCAGTTTTGGAGGCAGGGGGGGATCACCCCTCCACTTT.

The genes are TRBV6-5 and TRBJ1-1; no definite D call. Per the germline V gene, CDR1 is MNHEY and CDR2 is SVGAGI. Trimming stripped 1 base from V and 4 bases from J, with 16 bases between. This CDR3 contains 16 residues. The CDR3 DNA is TGTGCCAGCAGTTACTACCGGGGTAGAGTGGGCACTGAAGCTTTCTTT. Translating gives CASSYYRGRVGTEAFF.

This clone was detected only a few times. This chain joins TRBV20-1 and TRBJ2-2; 10 bases map to TRBD2. Germline V lookup: CDR1 DFQATT, CDR2 SNEGSKA (reference sequence). V dropped 3 bases and J dropped 7; count of bases not matched to a gene: 5. CDR3 length equals 14 residues. The CDR3 sequence: CSASSSGGNGELFF. The CDR3 nucleotides are TGCAGTGCTAGTAGTAGCGGGGGGAACGGGGAGCTGTTTTTT.

The CDR3 DNA reads as TGTGCCAGCAGCTTAGTCAGCCCGGGATCGAACACTGAAGCTTTCTTT. Translated: CASSLVSPGSNTEAFF. The chain recombines TRBV11-1 with TRBJ1-1; D remains ambiguous. CDR1 is SGHAT, CDR2 FQDESV, per germline (reference sequence). The CDR3 has 16 residues. Between the trimmed V and J ends, which lost 1 base and 1 base, there was a span of 13 bases.